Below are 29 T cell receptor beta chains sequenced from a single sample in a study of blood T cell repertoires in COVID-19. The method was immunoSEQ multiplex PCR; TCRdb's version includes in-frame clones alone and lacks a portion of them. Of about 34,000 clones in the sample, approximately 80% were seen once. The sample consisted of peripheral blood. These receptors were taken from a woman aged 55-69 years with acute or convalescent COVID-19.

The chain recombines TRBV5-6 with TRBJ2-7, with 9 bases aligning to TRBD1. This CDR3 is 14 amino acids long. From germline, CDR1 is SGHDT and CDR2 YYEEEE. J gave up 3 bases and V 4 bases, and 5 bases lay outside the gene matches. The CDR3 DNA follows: TGTGCCAGCAGCCTGGGACAGGGAGTCTACGAGCAGTACTTC. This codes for CASSLGQGVYEQYF.

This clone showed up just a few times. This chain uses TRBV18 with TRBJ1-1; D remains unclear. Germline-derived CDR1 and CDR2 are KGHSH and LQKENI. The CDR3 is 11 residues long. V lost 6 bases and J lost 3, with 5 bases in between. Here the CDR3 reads CASSSDTEAFF. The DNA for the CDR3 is TGTGCCAGCTCCTCGGACACTGAAGCTTTCTTT.

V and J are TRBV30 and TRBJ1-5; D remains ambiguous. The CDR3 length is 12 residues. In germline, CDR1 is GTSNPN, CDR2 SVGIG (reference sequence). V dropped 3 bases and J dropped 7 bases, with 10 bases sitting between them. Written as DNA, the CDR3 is TGTGCCTGGAGCTATGGAGGACAGCCCCAGCATTTT. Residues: CAWSYGGQPQHF.

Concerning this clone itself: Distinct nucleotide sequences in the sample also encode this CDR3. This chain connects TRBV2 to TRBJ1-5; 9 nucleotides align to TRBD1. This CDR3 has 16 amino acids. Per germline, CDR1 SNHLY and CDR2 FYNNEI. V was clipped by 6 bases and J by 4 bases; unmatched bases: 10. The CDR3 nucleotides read TGTGCCAGCAGGGGGGACAGGGAAGAATCAAATCAGCCCCAGCATTTT. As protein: CASRGDREESNQPQHF.

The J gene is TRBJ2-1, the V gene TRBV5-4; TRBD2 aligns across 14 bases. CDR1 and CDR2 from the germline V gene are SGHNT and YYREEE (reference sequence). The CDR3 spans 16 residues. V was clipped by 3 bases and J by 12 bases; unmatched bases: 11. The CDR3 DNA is TGTGCCAGCAGCTGGGGGACTAGCGGGGGCCTTATGGGGCAGTTCTTC. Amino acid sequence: CASSWGTSGGLMGQFF.

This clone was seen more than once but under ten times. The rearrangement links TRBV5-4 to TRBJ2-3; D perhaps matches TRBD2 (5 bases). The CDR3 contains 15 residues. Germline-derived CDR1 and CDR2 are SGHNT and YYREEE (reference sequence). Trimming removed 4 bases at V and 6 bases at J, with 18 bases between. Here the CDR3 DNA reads TGTGCCAGCAGCACCGGACTCATGTCTCCTGATACGCAGTATTTT. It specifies CASSTGLMSPDTQYF. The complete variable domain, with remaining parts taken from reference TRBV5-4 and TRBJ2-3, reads ETGVTQSPTHLIKTRGQQVTLRCSSQSGHNTVSWYQQALGQGPQFIFQYYREEENGRGNFPPRFSGLQFPNYSSELNVNALELDDSALYLCASSTGLMSPDTQYFGPGTRLTVL.

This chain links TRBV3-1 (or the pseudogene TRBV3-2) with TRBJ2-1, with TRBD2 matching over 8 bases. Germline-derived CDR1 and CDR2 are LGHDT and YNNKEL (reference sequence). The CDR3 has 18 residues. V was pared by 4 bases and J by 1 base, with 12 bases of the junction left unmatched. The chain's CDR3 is CASSPRSGGPTSYNEQFF. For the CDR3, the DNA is TGTGCCAGCAGCCCTAGGAGCGGGGGCCCTACGTCCTACAATGAGCAGTTCTTC.

The CDR3 loop reads CASSPHILAGGTDTQYF. The CDR3 region has the DNA TGTGCCAGCAGTCCGCATATCCTAGCGGGGGGAACAGATACGCAGTATTTT. The genes are TRBV28 and TRBJ2-3; TRBD2 matches at 11 bases. This CDR3 spans 17 amino acids. Trimming removed 5 bases from V and 3 bases from J; junction bases left unmatched: 10. The V gene's germline CDR1 is MDHEN and CDR2 SYDVKM.

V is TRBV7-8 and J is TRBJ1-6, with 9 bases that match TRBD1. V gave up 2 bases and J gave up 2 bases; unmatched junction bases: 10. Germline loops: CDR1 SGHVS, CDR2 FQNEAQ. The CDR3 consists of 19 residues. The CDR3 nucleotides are TGTGCCAGCAGCTTATGGGGGACAGGGAGTGTTGCCTATAATTCACCCCTCCACTTT. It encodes CASSLWGTGSVAYNSPLHF.

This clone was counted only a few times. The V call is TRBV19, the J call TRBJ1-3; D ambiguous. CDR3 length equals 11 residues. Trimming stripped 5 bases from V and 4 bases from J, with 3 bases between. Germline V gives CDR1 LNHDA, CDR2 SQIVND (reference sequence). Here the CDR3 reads CASSSGNTIYF. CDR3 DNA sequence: TGTGCCAGTAGTTCAGGAAACACCATATATTTT.

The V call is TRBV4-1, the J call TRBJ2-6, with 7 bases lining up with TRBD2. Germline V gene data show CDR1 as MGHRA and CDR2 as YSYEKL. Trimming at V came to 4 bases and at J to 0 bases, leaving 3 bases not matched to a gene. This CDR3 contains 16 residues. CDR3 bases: TGCGCCAGCAGCCCAGGCGGGAGCTCTGGGGCCAACGTCCTGACTTTC. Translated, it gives CASSPGGSSGANVLTF.

CDR3 sequence (DNA): TGTGCCAGCAGCTTAGAAGCGGGAGGGAATTCACCCCTCCACTTT. Translation: CASSLEAGGNSPLHF. V is TRBV7-2 and J is TRBJ1-6; the D is unclear. The germline gives CDR1 SGHTA, CDR2 FQGNSA. V gave up 1 base and J gave up 7 bases, with 11 bases separating them. The CDR3 is 15 residues long.

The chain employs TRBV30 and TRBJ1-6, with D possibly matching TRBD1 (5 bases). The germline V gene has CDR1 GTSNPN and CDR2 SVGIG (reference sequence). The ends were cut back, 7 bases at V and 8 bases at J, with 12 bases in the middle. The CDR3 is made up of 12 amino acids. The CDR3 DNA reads TGTGCCTCGGGACGGGTATATTCACCCCTCCACTTT. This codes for CASGRVYSPLHF.

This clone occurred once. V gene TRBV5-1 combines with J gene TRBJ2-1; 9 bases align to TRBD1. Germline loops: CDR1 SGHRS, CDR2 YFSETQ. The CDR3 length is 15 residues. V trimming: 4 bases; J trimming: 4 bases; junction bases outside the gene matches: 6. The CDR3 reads CASSPPGQGYNEQFF. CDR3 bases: TGCGCCAGCAGCCCGCCGGGACAGGGATACAATGAGCAGTTCTTC.

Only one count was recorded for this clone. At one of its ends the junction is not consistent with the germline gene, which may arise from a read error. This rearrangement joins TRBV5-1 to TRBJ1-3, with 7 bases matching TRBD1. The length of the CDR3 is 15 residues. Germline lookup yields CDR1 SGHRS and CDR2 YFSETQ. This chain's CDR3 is CASSLVGDSPLIVEF. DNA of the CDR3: TGCGCCAGCAGCTTGGTGGGGGACAGCCCGCTTATCGTCGAGTTT.

CDR3 DNA: TGTGCCAGCAGCTTATGGGGCCCTAAGGCCAATGAGCAGTTCTTC. Protein product: CASSLWGPKANEQFF. The chain uses TRBV5-6 and TRBJ2-1, with a possible D match to TRBD1 (5 bases). This CDR3 has 15 amino acids. V was shortened by 2 bases and J by 6 bases, with 15 bases between the two germline ends. Germline V gives CDR1 SGHDT, CDR2 YYEEEE.

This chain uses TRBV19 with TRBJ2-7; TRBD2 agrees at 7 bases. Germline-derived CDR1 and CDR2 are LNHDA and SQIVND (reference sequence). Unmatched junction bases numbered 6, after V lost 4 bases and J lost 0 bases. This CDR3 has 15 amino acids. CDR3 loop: CASSTPGRSSYEQYF. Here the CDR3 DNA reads TGTGCCAGTAGTACACCCGGGAGGTCCTCCTACGAGCAGTACTTC.

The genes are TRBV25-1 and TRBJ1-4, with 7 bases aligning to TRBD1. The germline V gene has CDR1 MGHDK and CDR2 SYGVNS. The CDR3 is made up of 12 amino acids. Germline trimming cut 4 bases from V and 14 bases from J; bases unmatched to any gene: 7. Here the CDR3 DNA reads TGTGCCAGCAGTGTCGCCGACAGGGCGCTGTTTTTT. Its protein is CASSVADRALFF.

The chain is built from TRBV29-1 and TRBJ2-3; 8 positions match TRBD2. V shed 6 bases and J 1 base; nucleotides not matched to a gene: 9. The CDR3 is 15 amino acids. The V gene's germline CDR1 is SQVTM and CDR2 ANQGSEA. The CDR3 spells CSVDAGGARTDTQYF. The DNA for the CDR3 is TGCAGCGTGGATGCGGGGGGTGCCCGCACAGATACGCAGTATTTT.

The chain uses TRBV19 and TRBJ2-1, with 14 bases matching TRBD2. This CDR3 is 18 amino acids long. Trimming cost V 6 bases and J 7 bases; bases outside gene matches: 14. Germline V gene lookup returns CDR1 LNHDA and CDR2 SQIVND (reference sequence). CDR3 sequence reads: CASSSTGTSGGLSNEQFF. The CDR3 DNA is TGTGCCAGTAGCTCCACCGGGACTAGCGGGGGCCTATCGAATGAGCAGTTCTTC.

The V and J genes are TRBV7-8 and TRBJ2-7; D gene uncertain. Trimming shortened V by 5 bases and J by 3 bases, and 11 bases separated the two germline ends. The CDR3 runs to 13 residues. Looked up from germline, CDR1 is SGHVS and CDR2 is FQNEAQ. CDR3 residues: CASSPRLDYEQYF. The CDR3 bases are TGTGCCAGCAGCCCAAGACTGGACTACGAGCAGTACTTC.

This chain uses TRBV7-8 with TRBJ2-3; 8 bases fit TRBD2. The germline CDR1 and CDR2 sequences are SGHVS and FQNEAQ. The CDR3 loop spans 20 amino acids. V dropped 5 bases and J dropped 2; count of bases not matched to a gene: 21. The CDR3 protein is CASSTQYPRPERGNTDTQYF. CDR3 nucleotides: TGTGCCAGCAGCACCCAATACCCTCGCCCCGAGCGGGGGAACACAGATACGCAGTATTTT.

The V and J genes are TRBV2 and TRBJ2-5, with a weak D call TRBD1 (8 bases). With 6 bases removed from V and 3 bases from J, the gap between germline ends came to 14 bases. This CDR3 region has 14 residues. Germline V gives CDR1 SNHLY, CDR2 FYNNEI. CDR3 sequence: CASSGQGGEETQYF. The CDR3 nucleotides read TGTGCCAGCAGCGGACAGGGAGGGGAAGAGACCCAGTACTTC.

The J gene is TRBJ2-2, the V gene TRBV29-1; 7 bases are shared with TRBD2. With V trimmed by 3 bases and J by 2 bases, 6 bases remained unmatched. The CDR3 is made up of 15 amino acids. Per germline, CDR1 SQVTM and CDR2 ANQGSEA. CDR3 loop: CSVERAGDNTGELFF. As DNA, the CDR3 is TGCAGCGTTGAGAGGGCGGGGGATAACACCGGGGAGCTGTTTTTT.

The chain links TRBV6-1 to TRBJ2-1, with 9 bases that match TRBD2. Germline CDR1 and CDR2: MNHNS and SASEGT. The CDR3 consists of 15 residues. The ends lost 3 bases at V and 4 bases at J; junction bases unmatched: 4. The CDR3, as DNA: TGTGCCAGCAGTGAGCTAGCGGGGACGTACAATGAGCAGTTCTTC. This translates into CASSELAGTYNEQFF.

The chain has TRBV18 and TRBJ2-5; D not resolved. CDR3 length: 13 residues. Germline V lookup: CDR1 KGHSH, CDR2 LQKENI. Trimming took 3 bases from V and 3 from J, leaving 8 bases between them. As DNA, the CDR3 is TGTGCCAGCTCACCTGGCATAAAAGAGACCCAGTACTTC. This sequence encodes CASSPGIKETQYF.

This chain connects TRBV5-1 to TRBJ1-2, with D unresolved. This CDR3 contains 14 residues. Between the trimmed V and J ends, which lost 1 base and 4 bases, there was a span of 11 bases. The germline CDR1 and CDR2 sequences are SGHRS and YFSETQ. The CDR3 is CASSLNVGSYGYTF. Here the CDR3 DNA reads TGCGCCAGCAGCTTGAATGTGGGGAGCTATGGCTACACCTTC. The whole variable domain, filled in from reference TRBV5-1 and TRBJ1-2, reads KAGVTQTPRYLIKTRGQQVTLSCSPISGHRSVSWYQQTPGQGLQFLFEYFSETQRNKGNFPGRFSGRQFSNSRSEMNVSTLELGDSALYLCASSLNVGSYGYTFGSGTRLTVV.

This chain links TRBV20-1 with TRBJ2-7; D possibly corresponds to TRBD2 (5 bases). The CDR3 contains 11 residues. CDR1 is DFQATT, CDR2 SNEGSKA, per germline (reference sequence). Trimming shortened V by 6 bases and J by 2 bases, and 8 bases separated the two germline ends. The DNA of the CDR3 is TGCAGTGCCCCGGGAACCTACGAGCAGTACTTC. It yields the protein CSAPGTYEQYF.

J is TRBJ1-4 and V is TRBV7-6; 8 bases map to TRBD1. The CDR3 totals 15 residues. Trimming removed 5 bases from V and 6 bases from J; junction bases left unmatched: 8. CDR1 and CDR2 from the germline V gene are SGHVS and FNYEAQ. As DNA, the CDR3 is TGTGCCAGCAGCCCCGGCCAGGGGGCTTATGAAAAACTGTTTTTT. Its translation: CASSPGQGAYEKLFF.